The rows below give T cell receptor beta chains drawn from one sample of a study of T cells in Graves' hyperthyroidism and ophthalmopathy. TCRdb processed the multiplex PCR reads anew with MiXCR; each CDR3 protein has one entry. The sample lists roughly 160,000 distinct CDR3 sequences, approximately 9% seen once, with less than 25% in the top ten. The sample comprised blood. Receptors were obtained from a woman younger than 30 with Graves' hyperthyroidism that later progressed to Graves' ophthalmopathy. Each CDR3 is given with its conserved first and last residue. The order of the fields is D gene, V gene, clone size, J gene, CDR3 DNA, CDR3 protein. A D gene is named only where the DNA matches it firmly. Rows give clone size only sometimes, using once, few, many, or a class for an expanded clone.

D gene: TRBD2; V gene: TRBV6-2/TRBV6-3; clone size: many; J gene: TRBJ2-1; CDR3 DNA: TGTGCCAGCAGTTTTAGCGGGGGGGCGCGAAATGAGCAGTTCTTC; CDR3 protein: CASSFSGGARNEQFF
D gene: TRBD1; V gene: TRBV9; clone size: few; J gene: TRBJ2-7; CDR3 DNA: TGTGCCAGCAGCGCAGGACAGGGAACCTACGAGCAGTACTTC; CDR3 protein: CASSAGQGTYEQYF
D gene: NA; V gene: TRBV30; clone size: few; J gene: TRBJ2-6; CDR3 DNA: TGTGCCTGGAGTGTAAGGGTCGTTAACGTCCTGACTTTC; CDR3 protein: CAWSVRVVNVLTF
D gene: TRBD1; V gene: TRBV12-3/TRBV12-4; clone size: few; J gene: TRBJ2-3; CDR3 DNA: TGTGCCAGCAGTTTGGTCGCTCAGGGGGCAGATACGCAGTATTTT; CDR3 protein: CASSLVAQGADTQYF
D gene: NA; V gene: TRBV12-3/TRBV12-4; clone size: many; J gene: TRBJ1-3; CDR3 DNA: TGTGCCAGCAGTTTAAAGAGACCTGGAAACACCATATATTTT; CDR3 protein: CASSLKRPGNTIYF
D gene: TRBD1; V gene: TRBV12-3/TRBV12-4; clone size: many; J gene: TRBJ1-1; CDR3 DNA: TGTGCCAGCAAACTGTCAGGGGGTATCACTGAAGCTTTCTTT; CDR3 protein: CASKLSGGITEAFF
D gene: NA; V gene: TRBV30; clone size: many; J gene: TRBJ1-2; CDR3 DNA: TGTGCCTGGAGTAATAACTGGGGTGGCTACACCTTC; CDR3 protein: CAWSNNWGGYTF
D gene: NA; V gene: TRBV5-8; clone size: NA; J gene: TRBJ1-1; CDR3 DNA: TGTGCCAGCAGGCCCGGCAGGGCGAACAATGAAGCTTTCTTT; CDR3 protein: CASRPGRANNEAFF
D gene: NA; V gene: TRBV3-1; clone size: many; J gene: TRBJ1-5; CDR3 DNA: TGTGCCAGCAGCCAACAGTCCCAGGGCAATCAGCCCCAGCATTTT; CDR3 protein: CASSQQSQGNQPQHF
D gene: NA; V gene: TRBV20-1; clone size: few; J gene: TRBJ2-5; CDR3 DNA: TGCAGTGCTCCCCGAATTGGAGTCCAAGAGACCCAGTACTTC; CDR3 protein: CSAPRIGVQETQYF